This T cell receptor beta chain derives from a study of shared clonotypes between healthy human individuals. Healthy HIV-negative adults without recent acute infections or vaccinations served as donors. This clone was counted once. It was across several immunoSEQ plates that each subset's genomic DNA was evenly split. PCR replicates performed on unsorted PBMC used about 300 ng DNA, 25,000 to 35,000 T cell genomes. The sequenced material, unsorted PBMC DNA, was run on ten immunoSEQ deep assay plates. Repertoires were generated with immunoSEQ multiplex PCR, while TCRdb's copy carries only in-frame clones and drops some. Altogether around 480,000 clones are present, 60% to 80% being singletons, with the ten largest covering roughly an eighth. V gave up 2 bases and J gave up 4 bases, with 9 bases separating them. Germline V CDR1 and CDR2: KGHSH, LQKENI. CDR3 length: 14 amino acids.

This TCR derives from a woman in her 40s in good health. Some clones in this sample may be carry-over from other donors' samples. This chain uses TRBV18 with TRBJ1-5; D remains unclear. The sample consisted of PBMCs. The CDR3 sequence is CASSPGPGNQPQHF. The CDR3 DNA follows: TGTGCCAGCTCACCAGGGCCGGGAAATCAGCCCCAGCATTTT.